This entry lists 16 T cell receptor beta chains sequenced from one sample in a study of T cell changes during pregnancy in multiple sclerosis. The protocol was immunoSEQ multiplex PCR, while the TCRdb copy is restricted to in-frame clones and leaves out a portion. The table includes approximately 59,000 clones, about 90% detected once. The specimen was peripheral blood, collected in the third trimester of pregnancy. These TCRs come from a female donor in good health, enrolled as a control in a pregnancy study.

This rearrangement joins TRBV4-2 to TRBJ2-7; TRBD2 agrees at 15 bases. Germline V gene data show CDR1 as LGHNA and CDR2 as YNFKEQ. CDR3 length equals 16 residues. V was clipped by 4 bases and J by 3 bases; unmatched bases: 4. CDR3 region: CASSPTGLAGGYEQYF. CDR3 DNA sequence: TGTGCCAGCAGCCCCACGGGACTAGCGGGGGGCTACGAGCAGTACTTC.

This clone was observed a handful of times. J is TRBJ1-1 and V is TRBV7-2; 9 bases match TRBD1. Losses at the gene ends were 3 bases for V and 7 bases for J; bases not matched to a gene: 3. This CDR3 region has 13 residues. CDR1 is SGHTA and CDR2 is FQGNSA in the germline V gene. The CDR3: CASSLTGGVEAFF. In DNA, the CDR3 is TGTGCCAGCAGCTTGACAGGGGGGGTTGAAGCTTTCTTT. The full variable domain, its missing parts supplied by reference TRBV7-2 and TRBJ1-1, is GAGVSQSPSNKVTEKGKDVELRCDPISGHTALYWYRQSLGQGLEFLIYFQGNSAPDKSGLPSDRFSAERTGGSVSTLTIQRTQQEDSAVYLCASSLTGGVEAFFGQGTRLTVV.

The chain employs TRBV28 and TRBJ1-2; 8 bases agree with TRBD1. The CDR3 consists of 16 residues. Germline CDR1 MDHEN, CDR2 SYDVKM. J lost 5 bases, V lost 6 bases, and 14 bases had no gene match. CDR3 loop: CASRAPGQEVWYGYTF. CDR3 coding DNA: TGTGCCAGCAGGGCTCCGGGACAGGAGGTCTGGTATGGCTACACCTTC.

The chain couples TRBV20-1 to TRBJ1-1; a possible D gene is TRBD1 (5 bases). Germline values: CDR1 DFQATT, CDR2 SNEGSKA (reference sequence). The V end was cut by 7 bases, the J end by 5 bases, with 8 bases between. This CDR3 comprises 10 residues. The CDR3 spells CSGGGTEAFF. CDR3 bases: TGCAGTGGGGGGGGGACTGAAGCTTTCTTT.

This clone was observed once. This sequence joins TRBV4-3 and TRBJ2-2; 11 bases are shared with TRBD2. The V gene end was trimmed by 2 bases and the J gene end by 4 bases; junction bases not matched to a gene: 6. CDR1 is LGHNA and CDR2 is YSLEER in the germline V gene. The CDR3 sequence is 17 residues long. CDR3: CASSQMMGTSGTGELFF. Here the CDR3 DNA reads TGCGCCAGCAGCCAAATGATGGGGACTAGCGGCACCGGGGAGCTGTTTTTT.

The table lists this clone with a count of one. One end of the junction is discordant with germline, which a read error may explain. V and J are TRBV7-3 and TRBJ2-7; 9 nucleotides line up with TRBD1. CDR3 length: 17 residues. CDR1 is SGHTA and CDR2 is FQGTGA in the germline V gene. CDR3 nucleotides: TGTACCAGCAGCTTAGGGAACCCCGGGACAGGGACCTACGAGCAGTACTTC. This encodes CTSSLGNPGTGTYEQYF.

The gene calls are TRBV27 and TRBJ2-2; 8 nucleotides line up with TRBD2. This CDR3 comprises 15 residues. With 5 bases clipped from V and 4 bases from J, the junction kept 6 bases outside the gene matches. Germline loops: CDR1 MNHEY, CDR2 SMNVEV (reference sequence). The CDR3 DNA reads TGTGCCAGCAGTACGGGGGGGCCGGGCACCGGGGAGCTGTTTTTT. This translates into CASSTGGPGTGELFF.

The chain uses TRBV19 and TRBJ2-5; D is possibly TRBD2 (6 bases). Germline loops: CDR1 LNHDA, CDR2 SQIVND (reference sequence). This CDR3 has 14 amino acids. V was pared by 5 bases and J by 5 bases, with 15 bases between. DNA for the CDR3: TGTGCCAGTAGTCCCCAGGGAGGAAGGGAGACCCAGTACTTC. Protein sequence: CASSPQGGRETQYF.

The gene calls are TRBV16 and TRBJ1-1, with 7 bases identical to TRBD1. V shed 6 bases and J 6 bases; nucleotides not matched to a gene: 13. The CDR3 sequence is 15 residues long. Germline-derived CDR1 and CDR2 are KGHSY and FQNENV. The CDR3 nucleotides are TGTGCCAGCAGTACCAGACAGGGATCGCTGCCTGAAGCTTTCTTT. Its translation: CASSTRQGSLPEAFF.

V gene TRBV7-2 combines with J gene TRBJ2-7; D is unclear. This CDR3 spans 15 amino acids. The germline gives CDR1 SGHTA, CDR2 FQGNSA. Trimming took 3 bases from V and 4 from J, leaving 16 bases between them. The CDR3 nucleotides are TGTGCCAGCAGCTTTGCCGTTGGGCCCTTTTACGAGCAGTACTTC. Amino acid sequence: CASSFAVGPFYEQYF.

The chain's CDR3 is CASSYPHRACKNEQFF. The CDR3 DNA sequence: TGTGCCAGCAGTTACCCCCACAGGGCGTGTAAGAATGAGCAGTTCTTC. The chain couples TRBV6-5 to TRBJ2-1; D might be TRBD1 (6 bases). The germline gives CDR1 MNHEY, CDR2 SVGAGI. The CDR3 runs 16 residues. Deletions cut 2 bases from V and 7 bases from J, with 18 bases between.

The V and J genes are TRBV7-9 and TRBJ2-7, with TRBD2 matching 7 bases. V was clipped by 4 bases and J by 0 bases; unmatched bases: 6. Per the germline V gene, CDR1 is SEHNR and CDR2 is FQNEAQ (reference sequence). The CDR3 runs to 15 residues. Here the CDR3 reads CASSYGGGSSYEQYF. The CDR3 region has the DNA TGTGCCAGCAGCTACGGGGGAGGGAGCTCCTACGAGCAGTACTTC.

This clone was observed a single time. The chain recombines TRBV18 with TRBJ1-1, with 7 bases matching TRBD1. The CDR3 has 14 residues. With V trimmed by 3 bases and J by 2 bases, 3 bases remained unmatched. Germline CDR1 reads KGHSH; CDR2 reads LQKENI. This chain's CDR3 is CASSPTGTNTEAFF. CDR3 nucleotide sequence: TGTGCCAGCTCACCGACAGGGACAAACACTGAAGCTTTCTTT.

The chain couples TRBV30 to TRBJ2-5, with D tentatively TRBD1 (6 bases). The ends were cut back, 6 bases at V and 3 bases at J, with 11 bases in the middle. The CDR3 length is 12 residues. Germline V gene data show CDR1 as GTSNPN and CDR2 as SVGIG (reference sequence). The CDR3 DNA reads TGTGCCTGCACGACAGGAAAAGAGACCCAGTACTTC. Protein: CACTTGKETQYF.

The rearrangement joins TRBV7-9 to TRBJ1-3; the D is unclear. V was pared by 6 bases and J by 0 bases, with 6 bases between. The CDR3 covers 13 residues. Germline V gene data show CDR1 as SEHNR and CDR2 as FQNEAQ (reference sequence). The CDR3 spells CASRPSSGNTIYF. The DNA for the CDR3 is TGTGCCAGCAGACCCAGCTCTGGAAACACCATATATTTT. The full variable domain, its missing parts supplied by reference TRBV7-9 and TRBJ1-3, is DTGVSQNPRHKITKRGQNVTFRCDPISEHNRLYWYRQTLGQGPEFLTYFQNEAQLEKSRLLSDRFSAERPKGSFSTLEIQRTEQGDSAMYLCASRPSSGNTIYFGEGSWLTVV.

V and J are TRBV11-2 and TRBJ1-2; 11 nucleotides match TRBD1. The germline CDR1 and CDR2 sequences are SGHAT and FQNNGV. J was trimmed by 6 bases and V by 4 bases; bases with no gene match: 4. The CDR3 runs 14 residues. CDR3 amino acids: CASSSGQGVNGYTF. CDR3 DNA: TGTGCCAGCAGCTCGGGACAGGGGGTGAATGGCTACACCTTC.